Listed below are T cell receptor beta chains from one sample, sequenced in a study of blood T cell repertoires in COVID-19. Clones were sequenced by immunoSEQ multiplex PCR, and TCRdb holds only the in-frame ones, with some missing. The data hold under 65,000 clones, with about nine tenths observed a single time. The sequencing input was peripheral blood. The receptors derive from a man aged 55 to 70 with acute or convalescent COVID-19. Each CDR3 is given with its conserved first and last residue. A D gene is named only where the DNA matches it firmly. Clone size is stated in some rows and not others, as once, few, many or a class when expanded.

>TRBJ2-2|.|.|TRBV7-7
TGTGCTAGCAGTGCCAACTTGAACACCGGGGAGCTGTTTTTT
CASSANLNTGELFF
>TRBJ2-5|.|TRBD2|TRBV28
TGTGCCAGCAGTTTGACTAGCGGGAGGGAGACCCAGTACTTC
CASSLTSGRETQYF
>TRBJ1-2|.|TRBD1|TRBV20-1
TGCAGTGCTAGTGGGACAGGGAGGTCTGGCTACACCTTC
CSASGTGRSGYTF
>TRBJ1-1|once|.|TRBV29-1
TGCAGCGCTATGGGGAGAAGAACGGCGAACACTGAAGCTTTCTTT
CSAMGRRTANTEAFF
>TRBJ1-3|.|TRBD1|TRBV7-9
TGTGCCAGCAGCCCCGCTGGACAGGGAGGGAGACTCTCTGGAAACACCATATATTTT
CASSPAGQGGRLSGNTIYF
>TRBJ1-5|.|.|TRBV7-2
TGTGCCAGCAGCTTAGGGAGGCAGACTAATCAGCCCCAGCATTTT
CASSLGRQTNQPQHF
>TRBJ1-3|.|.|TRBV6-5
TGTGCCACCTCCCTCCCGGGTGGTGGAAACACCATATATTTT
CATSLPGGGNTIYF
>TRBJ2-3|.|TRBD2|TRBV11-3
TGTGCCAGCAGCTTCCATAGCGGGACTAGCACAGATACGCAGTATTTT
CASSFHSGTSTDTQYF
>TRBJ2-1|.|.|TRBV12-5
TGTGCTAGTGGTTTGGTACGCGTGCCATTTAATGAGCAGTTCTTC
CASGLVRVPFNEQFF
>TRBJ2-2|.|TRBD2|TRBV10-3
TGTGCCATCAGTGGACTAGCGGGGTCGAACACCGGGGAGCTGTTTTTT
CAISGLAGSNTGELFF
>TRBJ1-1|.|TRBD1|TRBV24-1
TGTGCCACCAAGGACAGGTGGGGCACTGAAGCTTTCTTT
CATKDRWGTEAFF
>TRBJ2-7|.|TRBD2|TRBV9
TGTGCCAGCAGCGTAACTAGCGCGAGGAGCTCCTACGAGCAGTACTTC
CASSVTSARSSYEQYF
>TRBJ2-2|.|TRBD2|TRBV6-4
TGTGCCAGCAGTCGGGAGGGCCGAGGTTCGGCAGGGACCGGGGAGCTGTTTTTT
CASSREGRGSAGTGELFF
>TRBJ2-1|.|TRBD2|TRBV6-5
TGTGCCAGCAGACTAGCGGGCAATATGGATGAGCAGTTCTTC
CASRLAGNMDEQFF
>TRBJ1-1|.|.|TRBV28
TGTGCCAGCAGTCGTTCGTGGAACACTGAAGCTTTCTTT
CASSRSWNTEAFF
>TRBJ1-2|.|.|TRBV10-1
TGCGCCAGTTCCGCTCTATATGGCTACACCTTC
CASSALYGYTF
>TRBJ2-1|.|TRBD1|TRBV27
TGTGCCAGCAGTCTAGGACAGGGGGGGAATGAGCAGTTCTTC
CASSLGQGGNEQFF
>TRBJ1-1|.|.|TRBV9
TGTGCCAGCAGCTCAGAGGGACAACCGAACACTGAAGCTTTCTTT
CASSSEGQPNTEAFF
>TRBJ2-6|.|TRBD2|TRBV19
TGTGCCAGTAGTGTCAGTAGCGGGGGCTCTGGGGCCAACGTCCTGACTTTC
CASSVSSGGSGANVLTF
>TRBJ2-2|.|.|TRBV19
TGTGCCAGTAGGATTAGCGCCCTAAACACCGGGGAGCTGTTTTTT
CASRISALNTGELFF
>TRBJ1-2|.|.|TRBV6-2/TRBV6-3
TGTGCCAGCAGCCAGGACGGGGTCCTCGGCTACACCTTC
CASSQDGVLGYTF
>TRBJ1-1|once|TRBD1|TRBV6-5
TGTGCCAGCAGCGAGACAGGGCACATGAACACTGAAGCTTTCTTT
CASSETGHMNTEAFF
>TRBJ2-3|.|.|TRBV7-8
TGTGCCAGCAGCCCACAGGCAGATACGCAGTATTTT
CASSPQADTQYF
>TRBJ1-1|.|.|TRBV30
TGTGCCTGGAGGGAAACAGGGAACACTGAAGCTTTCTTT
CAWRETGNTEAFF
>TRBJ2-2|.|.|TRBV6-2/TRBV6-3
TGTGCCAGCAGTTACTCGATTGAGATCGGGGAGCTGTTTTTT
CASSYSIEIGELFF
>TRBJ2-7|.|.|TRBV30
TGTGCCTGGAGTGGAGAGGGGGACGGAGAATTTTCCTACGAGCAGTACTTC
CAWSGEGDGEFSYEQYF
>TRBJ1-3|.|TRBD1|TRBV2
TGTGCCAGCAGTTGGACAGGATATGGAAACACCATATATTTT
CASSWTGYGNTIYF
>TRBJ1-2|.|.|TRBV29-1
TGCAGCGTGGAGGCGGGGGATGGCTACACCTTC
CSVEAGDGYTF
>TRBJ1-1|once|TRBD1|TRBV19
TGTGCCAGTAGCAACCTAGGGGGCAAGAGCGAAGCTTTCTTT
CASSNLGGKSEAFF
>TRBJ1-4|.|.|TRBV7-9
TGTGCCAGCAGCCGGGGGGAGGGGAAGGCAAAACTGTTTTTT
CASSRGEGKAKLFF
>TRBJ1-3|.|.|TRBV28
TGTGCCAGTGGAGGGTCTGGAAACACCATATATTTT
CASGGSGNTIYF
>TRBJ1-5|.|TRBD1|TRBV20-1
TGCAGTGCTAGTGAATATACCGGACAGGCCCAGCATTTT
CSASEYTGQAQHF
>TRBJ1-1|.|TRBD1|TRBV5-1
TGCGCCAGCAGCCTACAGGGGAAGGGGAACACTGAAGCTTTCTTT
CASSLQGKGNTEAFF
>TRBJ2-1|.|.|TRBV11-3
TGTGCCAGCAGCTTAGGTCCGGGAGATCCCACCTACAATGAGCAGTTCTTC
CASSLGPGDPTYNEQFF
>TRBJ2-5|.|.|TRBV6-1
TGTGCCAGCAGTGAAGAGGAGCGCCCCTGGAAGACCCAGTACTTC
CASSEEERPWKTQYF
>TRBJ2-1|.|TRBD2|TRBV28
TGTGCCAGCAGCTTGGGAGGGGAGCAGTTCTTC
CASSLGGEQFF
>TRBJ2-5|.|.|TRBV7-2
TGTGCCAGCAGTCCTTCGAGGCACGGGGAGACCCAGTACTTC
CASSPSRHGETQYF
>TRBJ1-3|.|TRBD1|TRBV5-1
TGCGCCAGCAGCTCTAGCCTGACAGGGCTTTTATATTTT
CASSSSLTGLLYF
>TRBJ2-1|once|TRBD2|TRBV9
TGTGCCAGCAGCGGTTTAGCGGGCCGGGACAATGAGCAGTTCTTC
CASSGLAGRDNEQFF
>TRBJ1-6|.|.|TRBV18
TGTGCCAGCTCACCACTTAGTCTGGGGGCGGATTCACCCCTCCACTTT
CASSPLSLGADSPLHF
>TRBJ1-6|.|.|TRBV7-2
TGTGCCAGCAGCTTAGTCAGGGAAGGAAATTCACCCCTCCACTTT
CASSLVREGNSPLHF
>TRBJ1-3|.|TRBD1|TRBV2
TGTGCCAGCCGTGCCGCGACAGGGGGCAGGGGAAACACCATATATTTT
CASRAATGGRGNTIYF
>TRBJ2-1|.|.|TRBV30
TGTGCCTGGACCAGGGACATCTACAATGAGCAGTTCTTC
CAWTRDIYNEQFF
>TRBJ1-5|.|TRBD1|TRBV28
TGTGCCAGCAGTAGCCTCGACAGGGGCCATCAGCCCCAGCATTTT
CASSSLDRGHQPQHF
>TRBJ2-3|.|TRBD2|TRBV19
TGTGCCACCGCCGAGACTAGCGGATCGCCAGATACGCAGTATTTT
CATAETSGSPDTQYF